This T cell receptor beta chain originates from a study of blood T cell repertoires in COVID-19. Looking at the study overall: The United States, Italy and Spain supplied acute and convalescent COVID-19 samples. T cells, B-cell-depleted T cells, or PBMCs provided the cDNA or gDNA that served as material.

This clone was observed a few times. Per the original methods: Reference gene primer amplification in the assay estimated nucleated cell counts. Sequenced by immunoSEQ multiplex PCR; TCRdb stores in-frame clones only, minus some. The V and J calls and clone size were taken over from that table, and D and trimming were inferred from the DNA. The sample contains approximately 50,000 clones, approximately 89% of which appear only once. This receptor was identified in an elderly man with active or convalescent COVID-19. The sample consisted of peripheral blood.

For the CDR3, the DNA is TGTGCCAGCACCCCGGGGACAGGGGATCAGCCCCAGCATTTT. It yields the protein CASTPGTGDQPQHF. The chain employs TRBV27 and TRBJ1-5; TRBD1 aligns across 10 bases. CDR1 MNHEY and CDR2 SMNVEV come from the germline V gene (reference sequence). The CDR3 is 14 amino acids. J lost 5 bases, V lost 7 bases, and 5 bases had no gene match.